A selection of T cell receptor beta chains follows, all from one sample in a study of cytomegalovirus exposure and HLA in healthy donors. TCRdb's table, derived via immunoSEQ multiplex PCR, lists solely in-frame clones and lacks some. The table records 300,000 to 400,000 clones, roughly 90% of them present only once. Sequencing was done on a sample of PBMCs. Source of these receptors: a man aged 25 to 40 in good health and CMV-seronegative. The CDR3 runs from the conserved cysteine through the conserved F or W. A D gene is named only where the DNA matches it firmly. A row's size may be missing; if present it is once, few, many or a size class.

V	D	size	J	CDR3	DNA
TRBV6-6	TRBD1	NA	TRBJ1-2	CASSPRTGASYGYTF	TGTGCCAGCAGTCCCCGGACAGGGGCAAGCTATGGCTACACCTTC
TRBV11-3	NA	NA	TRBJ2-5	CASSLGGVETQYF	TGTGCCAGCAGCTTAGGCGGGGTAGAGACCCAGTACTTC
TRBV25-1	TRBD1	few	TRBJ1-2	CASRPTGGNYGYTF	TGTGCCAGCAGACCCACAGGGGGCAACTATGGCTACACCTTC
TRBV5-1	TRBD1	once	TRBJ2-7	CASSVGTGGIVAYEQYF	TGCGCCAGCAGCGTGGGGACAGGGGGAATTGTTGCCTACGAGCAGTACTTC
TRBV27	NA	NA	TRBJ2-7	CASTGREDEQYF	TGTGCCAGCACGGGCAGGGAGGACGAGCAGTACTTC
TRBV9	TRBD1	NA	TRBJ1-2	CASSARRQGGGGYTF	TGTGCCAGCAGCGCCCGCCGGCAGGGGGGTGGTGGCTACACCTTC
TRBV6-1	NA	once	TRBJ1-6	CASSEWYRDNSPLHF	TGTGCCAGCAGTGAATGGTACAGGGATAATTCACCCCTCCACTTT
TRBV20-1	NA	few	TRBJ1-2	CSARASHGYTF	TGCAGTGCTAGAGCATCCCATGGCTACACCTTC
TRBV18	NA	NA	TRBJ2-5	CASQDSIQETQYF	TGTGCCAGCCAGGACAGCATCCAAGAGACCCAGTACTTC
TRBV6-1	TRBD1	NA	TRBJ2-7	CASSEIGQGNYEQYF	TGTGCCAGCAGTGAAATTGGACAGGGGAACTACGAGCAGTACTTC
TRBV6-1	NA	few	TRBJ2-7	CASTQGPYEQYF	TGTGCCAGCACACAGGGCCCCTACGAGCAGTACTTC
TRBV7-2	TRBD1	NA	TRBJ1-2	CASSLDRVNGYTF	TGTGCCAGCAGCTTGGACAGGGTTAATGGCTACACCTTC
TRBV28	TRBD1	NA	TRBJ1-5	CASCAGGDQQPQHF	TGTGCCAGCTGCGCAGGGGGCGACCAGCAGCCCCAGCATTTT
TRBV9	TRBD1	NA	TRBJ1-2	CASSVRDRVNYGYTF	TGTGCCAGCAGCGTCCGGGACAGGGTTAACTATGGCTACACCTTC
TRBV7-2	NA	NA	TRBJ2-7	CASSSGSFYEQYF	TGTGCCAGCAGCTCCGGGTCCTTCTACGAGCAGTACTTC
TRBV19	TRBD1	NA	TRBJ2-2	CASSIQGAGGELFF	TGTGCCAGTAGCATACAGGGGGCGGGCGGGGAGCTGTTTTTT
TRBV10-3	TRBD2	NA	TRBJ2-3	CAISELGLAGAKDTQYF	TGTGCCATCAGTGAGTTAGGACTAGCGGGGGCAAAAGATACGCAGTATTTT
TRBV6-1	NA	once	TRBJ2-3	CASSHTGFGTDTQYF	TGTGCCAGCAGCCATACAGGGTTCGGCACAGATACGCAGTATTTT
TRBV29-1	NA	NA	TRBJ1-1	CSVGTSRAIYTEAFF	TGCAGCGTGGGGACATCCAGGGCGATATACACTGAAGCTTTCTTT
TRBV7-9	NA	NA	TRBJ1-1	CASSLQWSGQTFF	TGTGCCAGCAGCTTACAATGGTCAGGGCAAACTTTCTTT
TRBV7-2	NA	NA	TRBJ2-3	CASSPHGGGTVADTQYF	TGTGCCAGCAGCCCCCATGGCGGAGGGACAGTTGCAGATACGCAGTATTTT
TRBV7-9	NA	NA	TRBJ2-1	CASSLRYNEQFF	TGTGCCAGCAGCTTACGGTACAATGAGCAGTTCTTC
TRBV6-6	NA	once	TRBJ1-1	CASSYQKQNTEAFF	TGTGCCAGCAGTTACCAGAAACAGAACACTGAAGCTTTCTTT
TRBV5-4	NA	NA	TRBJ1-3	CASSSRDRVFSGNTIYF	TGTGCCAGCAGCTCCCGTGACAGAGTTTTCTCTGGAAACACCATATATTTT
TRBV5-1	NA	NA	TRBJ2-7	CASSPWGVLSYEQYF	TGCGCCAGCAGCCCATGGGGGGTACTTTCCTACGAGCAGTACTTC
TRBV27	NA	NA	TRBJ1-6	CASSFDTGSYNSPLHF	TGTGCCAGCAGTTTCGACACCGGCTCCTATAATTCACCCCTCCACTTT
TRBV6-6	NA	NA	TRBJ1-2	CASSYSRVHTF	TGTGCCAGCAGTTACTCGAGGGTCCACACCTTC
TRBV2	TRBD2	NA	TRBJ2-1	CASRGLAGRNEQFF	TGTGCCAGCAGGGGACTAGCGGGGCGTAATGAGCAGTTCTTC
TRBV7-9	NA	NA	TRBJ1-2	CASSLSVQTGRDGYTF	TGTGCCAGCAGCTTATCAGTCCAGACAGGCCGGGATGGCTACACCTTC
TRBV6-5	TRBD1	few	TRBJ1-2	CATHDRARWDGYTF	TGTGCCACCCACGACAGGGCTAGGTGGGATGGCTACACCTTC
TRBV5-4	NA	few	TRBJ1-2	CAAKSGIYGYTF	TGTGCCGCTAAGTCGGGGATCTATGGCTACACCTTC
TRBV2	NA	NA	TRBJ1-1	CASSGATRRDTEAFF	TGTGCCAGCAGTGGGGCAACCAGGAGGGACACTGAAGCTTTCTTT
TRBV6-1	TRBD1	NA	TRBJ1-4	CASSARQGKGEKLFF	TGTGCCAGCAGTGCGAGACAGGGGAAAGGTGAAAAACTGTTTTTT
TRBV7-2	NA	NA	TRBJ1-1	CASSNYFRTMNTEAFF	TGTGCCAGCAGCAATTACTTCAGGACTATGAACACTGAAGCTTTCTTT